What follows is one TCR beta chain and its context. V lost 4 bases to trimming and J lost 7 bases, with 13 bases between them. The CDR3 is 13 residues long. Germline CDR1 and CDR2: SGHTA and FQGTGA. This record belongs to a study of blood T cell repertoires in COVID-19. Study background: Collection of acute and convalescent COVID-19 samples took place in the United States, Italy and Spain. Sample material is recorded as cDNA or gDNA derived from T cells, B-cell-depleted T cells, or PBMCs.

Participant ages covered roughly 18 to 89 years across 20 to 25 US areas. Membership in each cohort depended on participant-reported clinical history. Data came from immunoSEQ multiplex PCR; TCRdb stores just in-frame clones and leaves some out. The sample lists about 200,000 clones, about nine tenths occurring once. The chain combines TRBV7-3 with TRBJ1-2, with D tentatively TRBD1 (5 bases). The material sequenced was PBMCs or T cells enriched from blood (not recorded which). The clonotype originates from a woman in her 30s who had recovered from COVID-19. The CDR3 DNA follows: TGTGCCAGCAGCTCGGCAGGGTCAGGTGGCTACACCTTC. Translated: CASSSAGSGGYTF.